There are a few counts of the clone carrying this T cell receptor (beta chain). Antigen specificity is unknown. The CDR3 runs 13 residues. Trimming took 0 bases from V and 11 from J, leaving 13 bases between them. Germline V gene lookup returns CDR1 LGHNA and CDR2 YNFKEQ. This sample is drawn from a study of identical twins. Study-level findings and limits: Out-of-frame beta sequences exhibited a weaker degree of excess twin sharing.

Unique molecular identifiers were in the cDNA, with template-switch universal primer binding. TCRdb processed the 5' RACE reads anew with MiXCR; each CDR3 protein has one entry. The sample has around 370,000 distinct CDR3 sequences, around 9% seen once. The sample comprised naive T cells sorted from blood. This sequence originates from a woman between 45 and 65 years old in good health. The genes are TRBV4-2 and TRBJ1-1, with a possible D match to TRBD1 (5 bases). This chain's CDR3 is CASSQDWQGSAFF. CDR3 nucleotides: TGTGCCAGCAGCCAAGATTGGCAGGGTAGTGCTTTCTTT.